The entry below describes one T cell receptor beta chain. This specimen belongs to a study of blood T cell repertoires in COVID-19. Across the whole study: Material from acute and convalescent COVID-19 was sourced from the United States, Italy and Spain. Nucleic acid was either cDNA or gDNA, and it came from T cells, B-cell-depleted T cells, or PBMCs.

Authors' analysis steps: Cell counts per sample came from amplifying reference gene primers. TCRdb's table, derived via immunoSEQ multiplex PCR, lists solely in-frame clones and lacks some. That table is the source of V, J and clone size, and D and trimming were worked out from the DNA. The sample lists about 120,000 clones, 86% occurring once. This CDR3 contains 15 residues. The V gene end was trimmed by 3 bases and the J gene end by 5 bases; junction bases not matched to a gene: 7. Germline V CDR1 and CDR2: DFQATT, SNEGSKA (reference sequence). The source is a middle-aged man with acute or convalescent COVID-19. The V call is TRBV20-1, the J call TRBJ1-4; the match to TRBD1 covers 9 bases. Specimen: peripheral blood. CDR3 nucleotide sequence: TGCAGTGCTAGTCCCGGGACAGGGAGAAATGAAAAACTGTTTTTT. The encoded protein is CSASPGTGRNEKLFF.